One sample yielded the 5 T cell receptor beta chains listed below, sequenced in a study of cytomegalovirus exposure and HLA in healthy donors. The study ran its PCR with 60 Vbeta and 13 Jbeta primers. The method was immunoSEQ multiplex PCR; TCRdb's version includes in-frame clones alone and lacks a portion of them. The table shows more than 100,000 clones, with approximately 90% occurring only once. Sequencing was carried out using PBMCs. The source of these receptors is a woman aged 25 to 39 in good health and CMV-seronegative.

V usage is TRBV5-6 and J usage is TRBJ2-5, with 11 bases aligning to TRBD2. Trimming cost V 1 base and J 5 bases; bases outside gene matches: 7. The germline V gene has CDR1 SGHDT and CDR2 YYEEEE. The CDR3 contains 16 residues. As DNA, the CDR3 is TGTGCCAGCAGCTTGACTAGCGGGGGATTCGGGGAGACCCAGTACTTC. Translating it yields CASSLTSGGFGETQYF.

In DNA form, the CDR3 reads TGTGCCAGCGAGCGGAGTACCTACAATGAGCAGTTCTTC. Its protein is CASERSTYNEQFF. The rearrangement links TRBV7-9 to TRBJ2-1; a weak D match, TRBD2 (5 bases). V was cut by 8 bases and J by 2 bases, with 10 bases left in between. Germline-derived CDR1 and CDR2 are SEHNR and FQNEAQ (reference sequence). This CDR3 is 13 amino acids long.

The rearrangement links TRBV5-1 to TRBJ1-2; 7 bases agree with TRBD1. The germline CDR1 and CDR2 sequences are SGHRS and YFSETQ. CDR3 length: 13 amino acids. Trimming cost V 3 bases and J 8 bases; bases outside gene matches: 7. CDR3: CASSYDRVQGYTF. The CDR3 DNA reads TGCGCCAGCAGCTACGACAGGGTCCAGGGCTACACCTTC.

The chain joins TRBV18 to TRBJ1-1; 7 bases match TRBD1. Germline V gives CDR1 KGHSH, CDR2 LQKENI. The junction had 10 bases not matched to a gene; V was cut back by 0 bases and J by 0 bases. CDR3 length: 18 amino acids. The chain's CDR3 is CASSPPGLDRIMNTEAFF. CDR3 nucleotide sequence: TGTGCCAGCTCACCACCGGGTTTGGACAGGATCATGAACACTGAAGCTTTCTTT.

V is TRBV7-9 and J is TRBJ1-4; 7 nucleotides agree with TRBD1. The germline CDR1 and CDR2 sequences are SEHNR and FQNEAQ (reference sequence). V lost 4 bases and J lost 7; bases outside the gene matches: 9. The CDR3 contains 15 residues. The CDR3 DNA sequence: TGTGCCAGCAGCTCCACAGGGGTGGAGCGTGAAAAACTGTTTTTT. It is translated as CASSSTGVEREKLFF. The whole variable domain, filled in from reference TRBV7-9 and TRBJ1-4, reads DTGVSQNPRHKITKRGQNVTFRCDPISEHNRLYWYRQTLGQGPEFLTYFQNEAQLEKSRLLSDRFSAERPKGSFSTLEIQRTEQGDSAMYLCASSSTGVEREKLFFGSGTQLSVL.